This passage covers 20 T cell receptor beta chains from one sample sequenced in a study of vaccination and CD4 T cells after COVID-19. The time point is: late sampling 161 to 241 days after vaccination in a few convalescent patients. Treatment described: approximately nine-day PBMC culture with coronavirus spike peptide pools or control peptides (ViraFEST assay). Sequencing of DNA taken from cultured CD4+ T cells relied on the Oncomine TCR Beta short-read assay. Each CDR3 protein gets one entry after TCRdb re-called the PCR reads with MiXCR. The sample carries some 17,000 distinct CDR3 sequences, roughly half recorded once. The antigens these receptors bind are not known. Sample: CD4+ T cells from blood, cultured in vitro, taken about 7 months after SARS-CoV-2 vaccination. The origin of the receptors is a human donor who had recovered from COVID-19.

This clonotype was observed once. This chain connects TRBV20-1 to TRBJ1-1; D remains ambiguous. Germline assignment: CDR1 DFQATT and CDR2 SNEGSKA (reference sequence). Trimming took 0 bases from V and 0 from J, leaving 11 bases between them. This CDR3 is built from 15 residues. The CDR3 region is CSARDSRPLNTEAFF. The CDR3 DNA sequence: TGCAGTGCTAGAGATAGTAGGCCCCTGAACACTGAAGCTTTCTTT.

V gene TRBV18 combines with J gene TRBJ2-7; TRBD2 matches 9 bases. The CDR3 length is 18 residues. From germline, CDR1 is KGHSH and CDR2 LQKENI. V gave up 4 bases and J gave up 6 bases; unmatched junction bases: 19. The CDR3 sequence: CASSRQAVRPGLAGEQYF. The CDR3 DNA is TGTGCCAGCTCACGGCAGGCCGTGCGACCGGGACTAGCAGGCGAGCAGTACTTC.

The V call is TRBV9, the J call TRBJ1-1, with TRBD1 matching over 7 bases. CDR1 SGDLS and CDR2 YYNGEE come from the germline V gene. The CDR3 totals 14 residues. J was trimmed by 3 bases and V by 0 bases; bases with no gene match: 2. As DNA, the CDR3 is TGTGCCAGCAGCGTAGATCAGGGGGACACTGAAGCTTTCTTT. Protein product: CASSVDQGDTEAFF.

The rearrangement uses TRBV7-6 and TRBJ2-3; D unresolved. The CDR3 is made up of 16 amino acids. The germline gives CDR1 SGHVS, CDR2 FNYEAQ. V dropped 3 bases and J dropped 0 bases, with 13 bases sitting between them. CDR3 DNA: TGTGCCAGCAGCTTTGGCACAGTCACTAGCACAGATACGCAGTATTTT. Translated, it gives CASSFGTVTSTDTQYF.

This clonotype is deemed medium-sized. The chain carries TRBV2 and TRBJ2-7, with D unresolved. Germline V gene sequence: CDR1 SNHLY, CDR2 FYNNEI. There are 14 residues in the CDR3. V dropped 7 bases and J dropped 0 bases, with 13 bases sitting between them. The CDR3 region is CASNRDLFSYEQYF. DNA of the CDR3: TGTGCCAGCAATCGAGACTTATTCTCCTACGAGCAGTACTTC.

J is TRBJ2-5 and V is TRBV6-5; 8 nucleotides match TRBD2. The CDR3 is 14 residues long. V lost 2 bases to trimming and J lost 5 bases; unmatched junction nucleotides: 4. CDR1 is MNHEY and CDR2 is SVGAGI in the germline V gene. Here the CDR3 reads CASSYRGGLETQYF. In nucleotides, the CDR3 is TGTGCCAGCAGTTACCGGGGGGGTTTGGAGACCCAGTACTTC.

A note on this clonotype: One end of the junction fails to match germline, which may point to a read error. This rearrangement joins TRBV7-7 to TRBJ2-1; 10 bases map to TRBD2. The germline CDR1 and CDR2 sequences are SSHAT and FNYEAQ (reference sequence). The CDR3 runs to 17 residues. CDR3 residues: CASSFDETSGEGGEQFF. CDR3 DNA: TGTGCTAGCAGCTTCGACGAAACTAGCGGGGAAGGGGGTGAGCAGTTCTTC.

The rearrangement uses TRBV15 and TRBJ1-2, with D possibly TRBD1 on 5 matching bases. Looked up from germline, CDR1 is LNHNV and CDR2 is YYDKDF (reference sequence). The length of the CDR3 is 13 residues. V shed 0 bases and J shed 8 bases, with 10 bases lying between them. CDR3 DNA: TGTGCCACCAGCAGAGATTGGGGGAAGGGCTACACCTTC. Encoded protein: CATSRDWGKGYTF.

This chain connects TRBV20-1 to TRBJ1-2, with D possibly being TRBD1 (6 bases). The V and J ends lost 4 bases and 11 bases respectively, with 20 bases between them. The CDR3 runs to 13 residues. In germline, CDR1 is DFQATT, CDR2 SNEGSKA (reference sequence). The CDR3 region is CSAIERGPRSYTF. DNA of the CDR3: TGCAGTGCTATCGAACGGGGGCCTCGATCTTACACCTTC.

This chain links TRBV6-5 with TRBJ2-1; TRBD2 agrees at 11 bases. Looked up from germline, CDR1 is MNHEY and CDR2 is SVGAGI. V trimming: 4 bases; J trimming: 4 bases; junction bases outside the gene matches: 6. The CDR3 consists of 16 residues. The CDR3 protein is CASSFSGTSGYNEQFF. The CDR3 coding sequence is TGTGCCAGCAGTTTTTCCGGGACTAGCGGATACAATGAGCAGTTCTTC.

The chain employs TRBV20-1 and TRBJ1-2; D call uncertain. V was clipped by 5 bases and J by 1 base, with 8 bases between them. The CDR3 has 12 amino acids. In germline, CDR1 is DFQATT, CDR2 SNEGSKA (reference sequence). The CDR3 coding sequence is TGCAGTGCTCTCCCGGATAACTATGGCTACACCTTC. The encoded protein is CSALPDNYGYTF.

The chain couples TRBV6-5 to TRBJ2-1, with 7 bases lining up with TRBD2. V shed 4 bases and J 2 bases; nucleotides not matched to a gene: 5. The germline CDR1 and CDR2 sequences are MNHEY and SVGAGI. The CDR3 sequence is 15 residues long. This chain's CDR3 is CASSCGGRAYNEQFF. The CDR3 DNA sequence: TGTGCCAGCAGTTGTGGTGGGAGGGCCTACAATGAGCAGTTCTTC.

V and J are TRBV20-1 and TRBJ1-4, with TRBD1 matching 7 bases. The V and J ends lost 0 bases and 7 bases, in that order; junction bases with no gene match: 8. This CDR3 is 15 amino acids long. Looked up from germline, CDR1 is DFQATT and CDR2 is SNEGSKA (reference sequence). The CDR3 DNA sequence: TGCAGTGCTAGAGATCGGAGGGGGCTTGTTGAAAAACTGTTTTTT. Translated, it gives CSARDRRGLVEKLFF.

CDR3 DNA: TGCAGTGCTAGAGATCTAGCGGGAAGGGAGACCCAGTACTTC. Amino acid sequence: CSARDLAGRETQYF. The J gene is TRBJ2-5, the V gene TRBV20-1; the match to TRBD2 covers 9 bases. CDR1 and CDR2 (germline): DFQATT, SNEGSKA (reference sequence). The CDR3 sequence is 14 residues long. J gave up 5 bases and V 0 bases, and 4 bases lay outside the gene matches.

This sequence joins TRBV20-1 and TRBJ2-7; 7 bases fit TRBD2. Per germline, CDR1 DFQATT and CDR2 SNEGSKA (reference sequence). V was clipped by 6 bases and J by 0 bases; unmatched bases: 5. The CDR3 is made up of 13 amino acids. The CDR3 is CSAAGTTSYEQYF. CDR3 bases: TGCAGTGCCGCAGGGACTACCTCCTACGAGCAGTACTTC.

The chain has TRBV12-3 or TRBV12-4 and TRBJ2-2; possibly TRBD1 for D (6 bases). V shed 3 bases and J shed 3 bases, with 8 bases lying between them. CDR3 length: 14 residues. The CDR3 DNA sequence: TGTGCCAGCAGTTTGGACAGTTACACCGGGGAGCTGTTTTTT. As protein: CASSLDSYTGELFF.

The rearrangement links TRBV20-1 to TRBJ2-7; D call uncertain. CDR1 is DFQATT, CDR2 SNEGSKA, per germline (reference sequence). The V end was cut by 2 bases, the J end by 4 bases, with 12 bases between. This CDR3 spans 13 amino acids. In nucleotides, the CDR3 is TGCAGTGCTAGAAGGTCTGGGATATACGAGCAGTACTTC. This gives the protein CSARRSGIYEQYF.

This clonotype appeared a few times. The rearrangement uses TRBV19 and TRBJ1-1; 7 nucleotides agree with TRBD1. Germline V lookup: CDR1 LNHDA, CDR2 SQIVND (reference sequence). V lost 4 bases to trimming and J lost 5 bases; unmatched junction nucleotides: 7. This CDR3 comprises 14 residues. CDR3 in DNA: TGTGCCAGTAGTACACAGGGGATCGGGACTGAAGCTTTCTTT. This translates into CASSTQGIGTEAFF.

This clonotype was observed a few times. V is TRBV11-3 and J is TRBJ2-5, with 8 positions matching TRBD2. J lost 5 bases, V lost 5 bases, and 7 bases had no gene match. The CDR3 is made up of 14 amino acids. Germline V lookup: CDR1 SGHNT, CDR2 YENEEA. CDR3: CASSPQRELETQYF. The DNA of the CDR3 is TGTGCCAGCAGCCCCCAGCGGGAGCTGGAGACCCAGTACTTC.

V gene TRBV24-1 combines with J gene TRBJ2-1; perhaps D is TRBD1 or TRBD2 (5 bases each). V dropped 4 bases and J dropped 4 bases, with 10 bases sitting between them. This CDR3 contains 14 residues. Looked up from germline, CDR1 is KGHDR and CDR2 is SFDVKD. CDR3 loop: CATSEMRGYNEQFF. The CDR3 DNA reads as TGTGCCACCAGTGAGATGAGGGGATACAATGAGCAGTTCTTC.